This TCR beta chain was captured in a study of blood T cell repertoires in COVID-19. V gave up 4 bases and J gave up 4 bases; unmatched junction bases: 6. The germline V gene has CDR1 LGHNA and CDR2 YSLEER. This CDR3 contains 15 residues. Clones were sequenced by immunoSEQ multiplex PCR, and TCRdb holds only the in-frame ones, with some missing. The table records over 200,000 clones, 70% to 90% of them present only once. This TCR was recovered from a woman aged 18 to 35 who had recovered from COVID-19. The source material was peripheral blood. The chain couples TRBV4-3 to TRBJ2-2; TRBD2 aligns across 7 bases. The CDR3: CASSLIGRSTGELFF. CDR3 coding DNA: TGCGCCAGCAGCCTAATCGGGAGGAGCACCGGGGAGCTGTTTTTT.